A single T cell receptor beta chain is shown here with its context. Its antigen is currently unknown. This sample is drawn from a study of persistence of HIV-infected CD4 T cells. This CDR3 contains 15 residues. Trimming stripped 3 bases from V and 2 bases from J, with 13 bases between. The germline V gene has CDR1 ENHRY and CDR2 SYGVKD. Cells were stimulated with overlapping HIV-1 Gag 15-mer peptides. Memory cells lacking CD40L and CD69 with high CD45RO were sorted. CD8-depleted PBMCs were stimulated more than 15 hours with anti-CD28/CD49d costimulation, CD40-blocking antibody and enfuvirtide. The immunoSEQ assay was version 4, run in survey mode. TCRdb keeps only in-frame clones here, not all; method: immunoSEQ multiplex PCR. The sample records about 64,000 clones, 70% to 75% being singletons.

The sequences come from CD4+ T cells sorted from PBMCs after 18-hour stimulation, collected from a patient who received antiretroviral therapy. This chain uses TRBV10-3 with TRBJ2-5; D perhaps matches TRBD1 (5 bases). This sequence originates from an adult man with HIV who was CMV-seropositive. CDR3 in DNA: TGTGCCATCAGTGACTTAGGAGCAGGGCAAGAGACCCAGTACTTC. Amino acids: CAISDLGAGQETQYF.